This record concerns one T cell receptor (beta chain) sequence. Its antigen is as yet unknown. Data came from immunoSEQ multiplex PCR; TCRdb stores just in-frame clones and leaves some out. The sample comprises 45,000 to 50,000 clones, 70% to 90% of which are singletons, and around 6% rests with the top ten. The entry originates in a study of a mutant IDH1 vaccine in newly diagnosed glioma. The study's findings and limits: The study observed vaccine-induced immune responses in approximately 93% of patients.

Time point here: week 35, safety follow-up. Vaccination comprised doses that each held 300 ug of mutant IDH1 20-mer peptide, plus topical imiquimod. Weeks 1, 3, 5, 7, 11, 15, 19 and 23 were when patients received their eight vaccinations. The length of the CDR3 is 15 residues. CDR1 is SGHRS, CDR2 YFSETQ, per germline. The V gene end was trimmed by 3 bases and the J gene end by 7 bases; junction bases not matched to a gene: 5. The material was PBMCs, obtained from a glioma patient whose treatment included an IDH1 peptide vaccine. This TCR was recovered from a woman in her forties with glioma. The chain recombines TRBV5-1 with TRBJ2-3, with 13 bases matching TRBD2. In DNA, the CDR3 is TGCGCCAGCAGCTGGGGACTAGCGGGACCTTATACGCAGTATTTT. Its translation: CASSWGLAGPYTQYF. The full variable domain, completed using reference TRBV5-1 and TRBJ2-3, is KAGVTQTPRYLIKTRGQQVTLSCSPISGHRSVSWYQQTPGQGLQFLFEYFSETQRNKGNFPGRFSGRQFSNSRSEMNVSTLELGDSALYLCASSWGLAGPYTQYFGPGTRLTVL.